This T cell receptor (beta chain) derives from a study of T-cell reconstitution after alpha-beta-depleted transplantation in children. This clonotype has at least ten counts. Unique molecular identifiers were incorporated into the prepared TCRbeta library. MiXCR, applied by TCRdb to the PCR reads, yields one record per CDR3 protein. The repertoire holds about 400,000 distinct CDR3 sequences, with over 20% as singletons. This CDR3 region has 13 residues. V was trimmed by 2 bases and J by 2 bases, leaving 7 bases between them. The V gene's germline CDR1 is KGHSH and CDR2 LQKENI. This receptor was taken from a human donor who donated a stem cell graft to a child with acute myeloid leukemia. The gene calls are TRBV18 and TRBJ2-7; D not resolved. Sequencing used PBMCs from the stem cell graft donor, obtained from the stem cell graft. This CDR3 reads CASSPALPYEQYF. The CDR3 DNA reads TGTGCCAGCTCACCAGCCCTCCCCTACGAGCAGTACTTC.